These T cell receptor beta chains were read from a single sample in a study of blood T cell repertoires in COVID-19. Measured with immunoSEQ multiplex PCR; TCRdb has only the in-frame clones, and not every one. This table holds about 370,000 clones, roughly 90% found once. Sequencing was carried out using peripheral blood. The receptors originated from a man between 18 and 29 years old with active or convalescent COVID-19. Each CDR3 is given with its conserved first and last residue. The D gene is left open where the match is weak. Size is omitted from some rows. Given values are once, few, many or a class for expanded clones.

16	TRBV27	.	TRBJ2-1	.	CASSPHLAYSYNEQFF	TGTGCCAGCAGTCCCCACCTAGCGTACTCCTACAATGAGCAGTTCTTC
15	TRBV19	.	TRBJ2-1	TRBD2	CASSLTSGDFDEQFF	TGTGCCAGTAGTTTAACTAGCGGGGATTTCGATGAGCAGTTCTTC
14	TRBV19	.	TRBJ2-7	TRBD2	CASTRTSASYEQYF	TGTGCCAGTACAAGGACTAGCGCGTCCTACGAGCAGTACTTC
13	TRBV5-6	.	TRBJ2-7	.	CASSLVGGYEQYF	TGTGCCAGCAGCTTGGTAGGAGGATACGAGCAGTACTTC
15	TRBV3-1/TRBV3-2	.	TRBJ2-7	TRBD1	CASSQDGTGYYEQYF	TGTGCCAGCAGCCAAGATGGGACAGGGTACTACGAGCAGTACTTC
16	TRBV9	few	TRBJ2-7	TRBD1	CASSESGQAISYEQYF	TGTGCCAGCAGTGAATCGGGACAGGCGATCTCCTACGAGCAGTACTTC
14	TRBV6-5	once	TRBJ1-2	TRBD1	CASSYWDRADGYTF	TGTGCCAGCAGTTACTGGGACAGGGCTGATGGCTACACCTTC
12	TRBV3-1/TRBV3-2	.	TRBJ2-7	.	CASSQGAGEQYF	TGTGCCAGCAGCCAGGGGGCAGGGGAGCAGTACTTC
17	TRBV4-2	.	TRBJ2-5	TRBD2	CASSQAGLAGGAETQYF	TGTGCCAGCAGCCAAGCGGGACTAGCGGGAGGTGCGGAGACCCAGTACTTC
16	TRBV6-6	.	TRBJ1-3	.	CASRPLDKHSGNTIYF	TGTGCCAGCAGACCCCTCGACAAGCACTCTGGAAACACCATATATTTT
19	TRBV13	.	TRBJ2-1	TRBD2	CASSRPPETSGGVYNEQFF	TGTGCCAGCAGCCGCCCCCCCGAGACTAGCGGGGGGGTATACAATGAGCAGTTCTTC
16	TRBV3-1/TRBV3-2	.	TRBJ1-3	.	CASSQEWASSGNTIYF	TGTGCCAGCAGCCAAGAATGGGCGAGCTCTGGAAACACCATATATTTT
15	TRBV11-3	once	TRBJ2-5	TRBD2	CASSLGLAGVETQYF	TGTGCCAGCAGCCTTGGACTAGCGGGGGTGGAGACCCAGTACTTC
14	TRBV5-1	.	TRBJ1-2	.	CASSLASGDGGYTF	TGCGCCAGCAGCTTGGCCTCAGGTGATGGGGGCTACACCTTC
16	TRBV5-1	.	TRBJ1-3	.	CASSLAPQGSGNTIYF	TGCGCCAGCAGCTTGGCCCCCCAGGGCTCTGGAAACACCATATATTTT
17	TRBV7-8	.	TRBJ2-2	.	CASSFPRGTTSTGELFF	TGTGCCAGCAGCTTCCCCCGGGGGACCACGAGCACCGGGGAGCTGTTTTTT
18	TRBV4-1	.	TRBJ2-1	TRBD1	CASSRATPDRGSYNEQFF	TGCGCCAGCAGCCGGGCCACCCCGGACAGGGGTTCCTACAATGAGCAGTTCTTC
12	TRBV28	few	TRBJ1-2	.	CASTGQSYGYTF	TGTGCCAGCACCGGACAGTCGTATGGCTACACCTTC
14	TRBV27	.	TRBJ1-5	.	CASSYQGYSQPQHF	TGTGCCAGCAGTTACCAGGGTTATAGTCAGCCCCAGCATTTT
15	TRBV6-2/TRBV6-3	.	TRBJ2-7	.	CASSYSYRVLYEQYF	TGTGCCAGCAGTTACTCGTACAGGGTACTCTACGAGCAGTACTTC
13	TRBV12-3/TRBV12-4	.	TRBJ2-2	TRBD2	CASLAGNTGELFF	TGTGCCAGTCTAGCGGGGAACACCGGGGAGCTGTTTTTT
14	TRBV5-1	.	TRBJ1-2	.	CASTPSGGANGYTF	TGCGCCAGCACCCCCTCGGGGGGCGCGAATGGCTACACCTTC
16	TRBV9	.	TRBJ1-3	.	CASSGWGESSGNTIYF	TGTGCCAGCAGCGGTTGGGGAGAAAGCTCTGGAAACACCATATATTTT
16	TRBV14	.	TRBJ2-3	.	CASSQDLGGAVDTQYF	TGTGCCAGCAGCCAAGATCTTGGGGGCGCGGTAGATACGCAGTATTTT
18	TRBV20-1	.	TRBJ2-2	.	CSASRVGQGRMNTGELFF	TGCAGTGCTAGTCGGGTCGGTCAGGGAAGAATGAACACCGGGGAGCTGTTTTTT
14	TRBV27	.	TRBJ2-5	TRBD1	CASSPGQGQETQYF	TGTGCCAGCAGTCCCGGACAGGGGCAAGAGACCCAGTACTTC
15	TRBV5-1	.	TRBJ1-1	TRBD1	CASSLRDRASTEAFF	TGCGCCAGCAGCTTGAGGGACAGGGCTAGCACTGAAGCTTTCTTT
13	TRBV2	.	TRBJ1-1	.	CASSFPGRTEAFF	TGTGCCAGCAGCTTCCCAGGGCGTACTGAAGCTTTCTTT
12	TRBV7-8	once	TRBJ1-2	TRBD1	CASSRQGGGYTF	TGTGCCAGCAGTCGACAGGGTGGTGGCTACACCTTC
13	TRBV3-1/TRBV3-2	.	TRBJ1-5	.	CASSQEPIQPQHF	TGTGCCAGCAGCCAAGAGCCTATTCAGCCCCAGCATTTT
15	TRBV29-1	.	TRBJ2-2	.	CSGQGQVSGTGELFF	TGCAGCGGCCAGGGGCAGGTCTCGGGCACCGGGGAGCTGTTTTTT
16	TRBV6-5	.	TRBJ2-1	TRBD2	CASSSLAGAFDNEQFF	TGTGCCAGCAGTTCCCTAGCGGGGGCCTTTGACAATGAGCAGTTCTTC
13	TRBV27	once	TRBJ1-5	.	CASSLARYQPQHF	TGTGCCAGCAGTTTAGCCCGGTATCAGCCCCAGCATTTT
16	TRBV27	.	TRBJ1-6	TRBD1	CASSPYRDRARSPLHF	TGTGCCAGCAGTCCATACCGGGACAGGGCCAGGTCACCCCTCCACTTT
16	TRBV3-1/TRBV3-2	.	TRBJ2-7	.	CASSHDWTGRGYEQYF	TGTGCCAGCAGCCATGACTGGACAGGGAGGGGCTACGAGCAGTACTTC
17	TRBV6-2/TRBV6-3	.	TRBJ1-4	.	CASSYPFWGGTNEKLFF	TGTGCCAGCAGTTACCCTTTCTGGGGAGGAACTAATGAAAAACTGTTTTTT
15	TRBV7-2	.	TRBJ1-5	.	CASSLGRGGYQPQHF	TGTGCCAGCAGCTTAGGTCGCGGGGGTTATCAGCCCCAGCATTTT
15	TRBV4-3	.	TRBJ2-7	.	CASSQGFSGDYEQYF	TGCGCCAGCAGCCAAGGGTTCAGCGGTGACTACGAGCAGTACTTC
15	TRBV7-2	.	TRBJ2-3	TRBD1	CASSLRQGLTDTQYF	TGTGCCAGCAGCTTACGACAGGGGCTCACAGATACGCAGTATTTT
16	TRBV19	.	TRBJ1-6	.	CASSIGSHRENSPLHF	TGTGCCAGTAGTATAGGTTCCCACAGGGAGAATTCACCCCTCCACTTT
15	TRBV7-9	.	TRBJ2-1	.	CASSLTLAPRNEQFF	TGTGCCAGCAGCTTAACTCTGGCCCCGCGGAATGAGCAGTTCTTC
17	TRBV2	.	TRBJ1-1	TRBD1	CASSALGQGVGVTEAFF	TGTGCCAGCAGTGCCCTGGGACAGGGGGTCGGGGTGACTGAAGCTTTCTTT
17	TRBV19	.	TRBJ2-4	.	CASSIDLTLLAKNIQYF	TGTGCCAGTAGTATAGATCTTACCTTACTAGCCAAAAACATTCAGTACTTC
14	TRBV18	.	TRBJ1-1	.	CASSPQREQNEAFF	TGTGCCAGCTCACCACAAAGAGAACAGAATGAAGCTTTCTTT
15	TRBV19	.	TRBJ2-3	TRBD2	CASKGLAGETDTQYF	TGTGCCAGTAAGGGACTAGCGGGAGAGACAGATACGCAGTATTTT
14	TRBV7-2	.	TRBJ1-2	TRBD1	CASSLETGLAGYTF	TGTGCCAGCAGCTTAGAGACAGGGCTGGCGGGCTACACCTTC
15	TRBV5-4	.	TRBJ1-3	.	CASSPGLSTGNTIYF	TGTGCCAGCAGCCCGGGACTTTCCACTGGAAACACCATATATTTT